This TCR beta chain came from a study of response to subunit inactivated influenza vaccine. General study findings and limits: A suggestion made by the authors is that each seasonal influenza vaccination recruits few new T cells.

Each CDR3 protein gets one entry after TCRdb re-called the RT-PCR reads with MiXCR. The table includes about 520,000 distinct CDR3 sequences, more than 7% detected once. Note on this clonotype: Its antigen is still unknown.

Trimming shortened V by 0 bases and J by 6 bases, and 9 bases separated the two germline ends. Germline CDR1 is SGDLS and CDR2 is YYNGEE. CDR3 length: 14 amino acids. V and J are TRBV9 and TRBJ2-2; no definite D call. This specimen consisted of PBMCs from blood, obtained roughly 24 months after vaccination. This clonotype was sampled from a man between 45 and 75 years old who received an inactivated influenza vaccine. The CDR3 reads CASSVVMVSGELFF. In nucleotides, the CDR3 is TGTGCCAGCAGCGTAGTTATGGTTTCCGGGGAGCTGTTTTTT.